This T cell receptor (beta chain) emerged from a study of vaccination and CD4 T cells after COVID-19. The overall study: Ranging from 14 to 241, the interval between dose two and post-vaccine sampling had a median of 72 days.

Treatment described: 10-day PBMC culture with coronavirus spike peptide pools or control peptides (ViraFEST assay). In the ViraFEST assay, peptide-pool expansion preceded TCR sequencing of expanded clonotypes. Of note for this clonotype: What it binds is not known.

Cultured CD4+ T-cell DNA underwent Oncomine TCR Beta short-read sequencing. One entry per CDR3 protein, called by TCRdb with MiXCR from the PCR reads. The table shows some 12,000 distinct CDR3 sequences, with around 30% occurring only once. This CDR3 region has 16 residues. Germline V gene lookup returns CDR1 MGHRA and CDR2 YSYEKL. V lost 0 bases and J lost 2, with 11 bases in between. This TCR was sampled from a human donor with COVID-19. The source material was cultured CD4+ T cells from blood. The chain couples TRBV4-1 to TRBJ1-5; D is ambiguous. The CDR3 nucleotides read TGCGCCAGCAGCCAAGATTTGGGCTTCGGCAATCAGCCCCAGCATTTT. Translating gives CASSQDLGFGNQPQHF.